This TCR beta chain emerged from a study of read filtering for tumor transcriptome and immune sequencing. Study as a whole: The cohort had about 16 men and around 15 women aged about 40 to 90, mean about 70 years. IR-seq gave about 4.05 to 11 million TCR reads per sample; RNA-seq gave roughly 80 to 1,300.

This clonotype is labeled as medium-sized. Trimming removed 7 bases at V and 6 bases at J, with 16 bases between. The CDR3 is 14 residues long. This library used roughly 0.4 ug RNA and molecular barcoded adaptors spanning alpha/delta and beta/gamma chains. TCRdb called the reads again in MiXCR, with one record for every CDR3 protein. The table lists about 39,000 distinct CDR3 sequences, approximately 15% of them singletons. The TCR was taken from a donor aged 40 or older with multiple myeloma. This sequence joins TRBV12-3 or TRBV12-4 and TRBJ2-1, with D possibly called TRBD1 or TRBD2 (6 bases each). Sequencing was carried out using a population of CD138-negative cells sorted from bone marrow. The CDR3 protein is CASTYGGRRNEQFF. The CDR3 bases are TGTGCCAGCACCTACGGGGGCAGGCGCAATGAGCAGTTCTTC.